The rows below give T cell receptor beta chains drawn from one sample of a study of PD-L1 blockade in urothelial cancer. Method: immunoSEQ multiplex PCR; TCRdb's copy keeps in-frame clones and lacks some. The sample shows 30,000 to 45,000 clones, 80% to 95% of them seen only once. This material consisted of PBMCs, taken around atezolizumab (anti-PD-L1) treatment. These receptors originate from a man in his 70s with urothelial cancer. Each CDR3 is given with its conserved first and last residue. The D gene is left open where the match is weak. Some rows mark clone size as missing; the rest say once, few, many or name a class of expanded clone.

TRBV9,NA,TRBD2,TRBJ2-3,TGTGCCAGCAGCCCTCATAGCGGGTCTACGCAGTATTTT,CASSPHSGSTQYF
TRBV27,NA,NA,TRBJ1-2,TGTGCCAGCAGCCTGAAAGGACAGTCGGGGAACTATGGCTACACCTTC,CASSLKGQSGNYGYTF
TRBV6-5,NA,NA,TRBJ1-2,TGTGCCAGCAGTTACCAGGGTTCTGGCTACACCTTC,CASSYQGSGYTF
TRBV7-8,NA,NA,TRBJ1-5,TGTGCCAGCAGCTTATTTCATAGGACAGAGGGTCAGCCCCAGCATTTT,CASSLFHRTEGQPQHF
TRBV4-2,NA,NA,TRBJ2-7,TGTGCCAGCAGCGCGGAAGGAGGTGCCTCGGACGAGCAGTACTTC,CASSAEGGASDEQYF
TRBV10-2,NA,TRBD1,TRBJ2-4,TGCGCCAGCAGTGGCCCTACTAGGGGAGGCCGACAGGGGGTTAAAAACATTCAGTACTTC,CASSGPTRGGRQGVKNIQYF
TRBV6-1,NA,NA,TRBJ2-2,TGTGCCAGCAGTGAAGCACGAGACGGAGCCGCGAACACCGGGGAGCTGTTTTTT,CASSEARDGAANTGELFF
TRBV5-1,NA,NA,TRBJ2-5,TGCGCCAGCAGCTTGGCCCCCAGGCCCCGGGAGACCCAGTACTTC,CASSLAPRPRETQYF
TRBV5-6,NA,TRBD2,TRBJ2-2,TGTGCCAGCAGCTTGGTGCGACTAGCGGGAGAAGGGGCCGGGGAGCTGTTTTTT,CASSLVRLAGEGAGELFF
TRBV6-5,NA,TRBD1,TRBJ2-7,TGTGCCAGCAGTCGACAGGGAAGAGGCTACGAGCAGTACTTC,CASSRQGRGYEQYF
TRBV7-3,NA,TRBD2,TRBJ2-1,TGTGCCAGCAGCTATACCTCGGTCGGGGGGAGTGAGCAGTTCTTC,CASSYTSVGGSEQFF
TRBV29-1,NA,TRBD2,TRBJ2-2,TGCAGCGTTGGGGGGGGGTACACCGGGGAGCTGTTTTTT,CSVGGGYTGELFF
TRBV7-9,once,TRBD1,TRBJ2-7,TGTGCCAGCAGCTTAGGGGGACAGGGCAGCTCCTACGAGCAGTACTTC,CASSLGGQGSSYEQYF
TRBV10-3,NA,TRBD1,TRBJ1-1,TGTGCCATCAGCCCTGGACAGGGGCACACTGAAGCTTTCTTT,CAISPGQGHTEAFF
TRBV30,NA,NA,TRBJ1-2,TGTGCCTGGAGCCTCAGAGGTAGCTACACCTTC,CAWSLRGSYTF
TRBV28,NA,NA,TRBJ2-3,TGTGCCAGCGGGGGGACCTTTCGGGAGTTGACAGATACGCAGTATTTT,CASGGTFRELTDTQYF
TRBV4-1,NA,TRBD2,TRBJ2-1,TGCGCCAGCAGCCATCCCGGACTAGCGGGAGCGGGCAACAATGAGCAGTTCTTC,CASSHPGLAGAGNNEQFF
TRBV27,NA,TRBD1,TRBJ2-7,TGTGCCAGCAGCTTAAGACAGGGGTACGAGCAGTACTTC,CASSLRQGYEQYF
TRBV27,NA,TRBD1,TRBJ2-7,TGTGCCAGCAGCCTCTTAGGACAGGGGTACGAGCAGTACTTC,CASSLLGQGYEQYF
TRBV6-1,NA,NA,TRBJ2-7,TGTGCCAGCAGCCACGAGTTCTACGAGCAGTACTTC,CASSHEFYEQYF
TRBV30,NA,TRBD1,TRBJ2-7,TGTGCCTGGAGTGGACAGGGGAACCACGAGCAGTACTTC,CAWSGQGNHEQYF
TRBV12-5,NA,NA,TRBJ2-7,TGTGCTAGTGGTTTTGACAGATCCTACGAGCAGTACTTC,CASGFDRSYEQYF
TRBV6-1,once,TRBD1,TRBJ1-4,TGTGCCAGCAAGAGGACAGGGGATAATGAAAAACTGTTTTTT,CASKRTGDNEKLFF
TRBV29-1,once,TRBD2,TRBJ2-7,TGCAGCGTTGAAGGGCGGGGGGCAGCCGAGCAGTACTTC,CSVEGRGAAEQYF
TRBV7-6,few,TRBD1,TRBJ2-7,TGTGCCAGCAGCTCCAGACAGGGGGATTACGAGCAGTACTTC,CASSSRQGDYEQYF
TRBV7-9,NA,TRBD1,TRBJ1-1,TGTGCCAGCAGCATTGGACAGGGGGTTGAAGCTTTCTTT,CASSIGQGVEAFF
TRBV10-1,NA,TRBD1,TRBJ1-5,TGCGCCAGCAGCTATTTAGGACAGGGGGTTGACCAGTCTCAGCCCCAGCATTTT,CASSYLGQGVDQSQPQHF
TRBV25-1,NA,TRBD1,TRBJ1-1,TGTGCCAGCAGTGAGAAGGACAGGGGGCGAGGGATGAACACTGAAGCTTTCTTT,CASSEKDRGRGMNTEAFF
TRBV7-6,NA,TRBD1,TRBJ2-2,TGTGCCAGCAGCTCCCGACAGGGGAACACCGGGGAGCTGTTTTTT,CASSSRQGNTGELFF
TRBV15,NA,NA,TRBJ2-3,TGTGCCACCACTGGGACTCCTAGCACAGATACGCAGTATTTT,CATTGTPSTDTQYF
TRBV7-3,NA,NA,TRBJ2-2,TGTGCCAGCAGTAAGACTAGTAACACCGGGGAGCTGTTTTTT,CASSKTSNTGELFF
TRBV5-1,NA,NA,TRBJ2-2,TGCGCCAGCAGCTTGGGGGGGCAGGCGACGAACACCGGGGAGCTGTTTTTT,CASSLGGQATNTGELFF
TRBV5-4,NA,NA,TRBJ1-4,TGTGCCAGCAGCCCGGGCAACAGGGTAGGCGAAAAACTGTTTTTT,CASSPGNRVGEKLFF
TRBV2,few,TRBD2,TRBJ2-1,TGTGCCAGCAGGGGACTAGCGGCCTCCTACAATGAGCAGTTCTTC,CASRGLAASYNEQFF
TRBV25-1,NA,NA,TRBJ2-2,TGTGCCAGCAGTGAGGGCAGGGCGAATGTTGGCGGGGAGCTGTTTTTT,CASSEGRANVGGELFF
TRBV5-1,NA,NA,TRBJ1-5,TGCGCCAGCAGCTTGGCGGGGGGGGGATGGCCCCAGCATTTT,CASSLAGGGWPQHF
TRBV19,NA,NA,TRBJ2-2,TGTGCCAGTAGTTCAGGGGCAAACACCGGGGAGCTGTTTTTT,CASSSGANTGELFF
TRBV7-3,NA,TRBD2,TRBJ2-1,TGTGCCAGCAGCCCTAGCGGGAGCAGCTCCTACAATGAGCAGTTCTTC,CASSPSGSSSYNEQFF
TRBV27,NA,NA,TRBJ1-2,TGTGCCAGCAGTGAAGTTGGGGGCGGACTAGCAAACTATGGCTACACCTTC,CASSEVGGGLANYGYTF
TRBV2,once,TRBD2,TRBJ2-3,TGTGCCAGCAGTGAAATTGGGACTAGAACAGATACGCAGTATTTT,CASSEIGTRTDTQYF
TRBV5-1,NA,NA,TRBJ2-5,TGCGCCAGCAGCTCTACAGGGAGAGAGACCCAGTACTTC,CASSSTGRETQYF
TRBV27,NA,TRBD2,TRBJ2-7,TGTGCCAGCAGTTCCCCCGGCGGGGGAGCCTACGAGCAGTACTTC,CASSSPGGGAYEQYF
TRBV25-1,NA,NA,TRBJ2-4,TGTGCCAGCACCCATGGAGGGGCCAAAAACATTCAGTACTTC,CASTHGGAKNIQYF
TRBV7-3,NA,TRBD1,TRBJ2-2,TGTGCCAGCAGCTTAATAGGGGGCCGTACCGGGGAGCTGTTTTTT,CASSLIGGRTGELFF